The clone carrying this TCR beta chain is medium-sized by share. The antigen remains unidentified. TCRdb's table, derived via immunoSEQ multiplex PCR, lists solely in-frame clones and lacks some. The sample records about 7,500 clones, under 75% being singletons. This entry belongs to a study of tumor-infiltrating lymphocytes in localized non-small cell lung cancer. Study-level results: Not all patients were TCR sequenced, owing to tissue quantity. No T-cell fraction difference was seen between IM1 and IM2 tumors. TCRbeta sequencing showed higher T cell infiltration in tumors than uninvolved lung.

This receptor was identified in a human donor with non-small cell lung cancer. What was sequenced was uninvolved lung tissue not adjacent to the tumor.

The CDR3 nucleotides read TGTGCCAGCAGAATTAACAGGGGAGATACTGAAGCTTTCTTT. Translated, it gives CASRINRGDTEAFF. V is TRBV7-9 and J is TRBJ1-1, with 7 bases aligning to TRBD1. Germline loops: CDR1 SEHNR, CDR2 FQNEAQ (reference sequence). CDR3 length equals 14 residues. V dropped 6 bases and J dropped 5; count of bases not matched to a gene: 9.